This T cell receptor (beta chain) was obtained from a study of OX40 agonist ivuxolimab in advanced cancers. In germline, CDR1 is SGHNT, CDR2 YYREEE (reference sequence). Trimming took off 4 bases at V and 4 bases at J, with 6 bases between the two ends. CDR3 length: 12 residues. Broader study findings: The CD4+ and CD8+ T cells in the blood had expanded clonally by week 6 at 0.1 to 3.0 mg/kg.

A remark on this clone: Its antigen is currently unknown.

The table came from immunoSEQ multiplex PCR; TCRdb's copy has only in-frame clones and leaves some out. This sample carries approximately 62,000 clones, approximately 88% of them seen once, and the ten largest clones take more than 4.5%. This material consisted of CD4+ or CD8+ T cells sorted from blood, taken in a trial of the OX40 agonist ivuxolimab. The source is an adult with an advanced solid tumor such as melanoma, head and neck, liver or kidney cancer. The V call is TRBV5-4, the J call TRBJ2-1, with D uncertain. CDR3 DNA: TGTGCCAGCAGCACAAATTACAATGAGCAGTTCTTC. It specifies CASSTNYNEQFF.